Reported below is one TCR beta chain. Its target antigen remains unknown. No per-base quality is available; no much larger clone lies one base away. TCR CDR3 regions were amplified from genomic DNA by multiplex PCR using the deep immunoSEQ assay. Extracted genomic DNA from each cell subset was spread evenly across all wells of several immunoSEQ 96-well plates, with each plate serving as a replicate. For sorted subsets, approximately 190 ng genomic DNA, equal to some 30,000 T cell genomes, was loaded into each replicate PCR. Purified libraries were quantified with a Qubit 3.0 fluorometer, sized on a Bioanalyzer 2100, and re-quantified with the KAPA Library Quantification kit. Every immunoSEQ 96-well plate was sequenced on a separate single-read 150-cycle Illumina NextSeq 550 flow cell. In the paper's pipeline: The immunoSEQ output contained only junctional sequences without quality scores, so filtering could not match that applied to full-length reads. Sequences were annotated with PyIR, a Python wrapper for IgBLAST v1.9, using IMGT germline references to assign V/J genes and CDR3. Reads were filtered out if the reads had weak V/J assignments (E-value above 1e-6), no CDR3, stop codons, out-of-frame junctions, or ambiguous translated residues. V3J clonotypes were defined as sequences sharing the same inferred V gene, J gene, and CDR3 amino acid sequence. Percentage overlap between repertoires was calculated by dividing the number of shared unique clonotypes by the size of the smaller repertoire. Richness of each repertoire was evaluated using RTK rarefaction, the Chao1 estimator, and Recon v2.1 estimates of unobserved clonotypes. For all TCRbeta clonotypes obtained by the gDNA method from several donors, generation probabilities were computed with OLGA. TCRdb mirrors the immuneACCESS table, restricted to in-frame sequences. Some clones are absent from its copies; in checked studies, under half trace to an unresolved V gene, and the reason for the others is unknown. That table gives V, J and clone size, and the DNA gave D and trimming. The sample includes under 850,000 clones, with more than 85% observed a single time. Approximately 25% of the sample is held by the ten biggest clonotypes.

The sample belongs to a study of shared clonotypes between healthy human individuals (dated by TCRdb to the early 2020s). Regarding the research as a whole: The cohort comprised two women and a few men aged 18 to 49 years. Different laboratories and diverse techniques were used to prepare libraries and sequence TCR repertoires, to increase sequencing depth and limit assay-specific biases. Blood TCR repertoires of four to six healthy adults were deeply sequenced to estimate repertoire size and the extent of clonotype sharing between individuals. For each donor, three plates each were used for CD4 naive and CD4 memory, two plates were used for CD8 naive, and one plate was used for CD8 memory. Between about 0.8 and 9.5 billion PBMCs per donor were obtained by leukapheresis.

What the authors observed across the whole study: Pairwise subsampling led to the expectation that sequencing depth would affect the degree of clonotype sharing among donors. Even with the large sequencing depth, rarefaction of the sorted-subset datasets indicated that sequencing was incomplete. When a handful of donors were compared, the shared fraction of clonotypes was roughly 5% for naive CD4, 3.5% to 4% for naive CD8, 2% to 2.5% for memory CD4, and 0.35% to 0.4% for memory CD8. Sampling was restricted to blood, and TCR repertoires in tissues likely differ from the TCR repertoires found in blood. Because the study included a small number of donors, the genetic and exposure-history diversity represented was limited. Clonotypes shared by all four sorted-subset donors showed higher generation probabilities than non-shared clonotypes. Naive subsets generally had larger estimated clonotype richness than memory subsets.

CDR1 and CDR2, looked up from the germline V gene, are SNHLY and FYNNEI. Inclusive of the bounding cysteine and phenylalanine, the CDR3 is 10 residues long. Only the CDR3 DNA stays, 30 bases, in frame from base 1. The trim is 7 bases for V and 5 bases for J, with a gap of 4 bases between the germline ends. CD8 naive samples consisted of CD45RO-negative cells that were positively selected for CCR7, yielding a CD45RA+CCR7+ population without TemRA cells. Healthy HIV-negative adults with no recently reported acute infections or vaccinations were included as donors. Every donor was a Caucasian adult living in Nashville, Tennessee, USA. Blood was obtained by leukapheresis, after which PBMCs were separated by Ficoll-Histopaque density gradient centrifugation and cryopreserved in liquid nitrogen vapor phase. Analytical flow cytometry was used to check the purity and quantity of every magnetically sorted T cell population. Each sorted fraction had its genomic DNA isolated and then quantified by UV absorbance on a Nanodrop 2000c.

The origin of this receptor is a man aged 25 to 40 in good health. Sequencing was done on a sample of naive CD8+ T cells sorted from blood. The cell subset or site label of this sample denotes: CD45RA+CCR7+. The chain was built from TRBV2 and TRBJ2-3; a confident D gene designation cannot be given. The CDR3 here reads CASKGDTQYF. The sequence in DNA is TGTGCCAGCAAGGGAGATACGCAGTATTTT.